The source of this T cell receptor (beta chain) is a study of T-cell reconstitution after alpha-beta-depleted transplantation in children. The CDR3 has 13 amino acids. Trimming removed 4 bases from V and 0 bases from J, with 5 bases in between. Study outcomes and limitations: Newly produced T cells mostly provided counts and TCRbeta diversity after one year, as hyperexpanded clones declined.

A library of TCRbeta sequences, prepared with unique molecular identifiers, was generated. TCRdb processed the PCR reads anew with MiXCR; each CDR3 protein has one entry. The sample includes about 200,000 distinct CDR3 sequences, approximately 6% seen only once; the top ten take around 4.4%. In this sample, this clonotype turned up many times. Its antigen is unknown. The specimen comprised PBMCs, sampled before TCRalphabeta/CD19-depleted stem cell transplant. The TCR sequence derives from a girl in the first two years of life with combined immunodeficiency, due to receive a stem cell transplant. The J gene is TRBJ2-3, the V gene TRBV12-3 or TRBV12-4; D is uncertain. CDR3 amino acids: CASSSTSTDTQYF. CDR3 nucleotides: TGTGCCAGCAGTTCTACTAGCACAGATACGCAGTATTTT.